This T cell receptor (beta chain) was documented in a study of blood T cell repertoires in COVID-19. The authors' processing: For nucleated cells, counts were estimated from reference gene primer amplification. Clones were sequenced by immunoSEQ multiplex PCR, and TCRdb holds only the in-frame ones, with some missing. The DNA gave D and trimming, while V, J and clone size come from that table. The sample has 150,000 to 200,000 clones; 81% are singletons. Germline V lookup: CDR1 LNHDA, CDR2 SQIVND (reference sequence). The V end was cut by 3 bases, the J end by 8 bases, with 13 bases between. The length of the CDR3 is 14 residues.

The chain has TRBV19 and TRBJ2-2; D perhaps matches TRBD1 (5 bases). The specimen sequenced was peripheral blood. The origin of this receptor is a woman older than 75 with COVID-19, enrolled during active disease. The CDR3 DNA reads TGTGCCAGTAGTATGTCGGCAGGGCGAGGGGAGCTGTTTTTT. Residues: CASSMSAGRGELFF.